These 4 T cell receptor beta chains were sequenced from one sample in a study of T cell repertoires in cytomegalovirus infection. TCRdb re-derived calls from the reads in MiXCR, one entry per CDR3 protein. The data hold 800,000 to 950,000 distinct CDR3 sequences, with 30% to 35% observed a single time. Antigens of these TCRs are unknown. Specimen: cultured CD8+ T cells from PBMCs, collected from culture after CMV antigen stimulation. The receptors originated from a human donor in good health (CMV status not recorded). Some clones in this sample may be carry-over from other donors' samples.

There are a few counts of this clonotype. The chain has TRBV5-6 and TRBJ2-2; D might be TRBD1 (6 bases). The CDR3 contains 15 residues. The germline V gene has CDR1 SGHDT and CDR2 YYEEEE. V was clipped by 4 bases and J by 2 bases, with 12 bases between them. This CDR3 reads CASSPGTLNTGELFF. The CDR3, as DNA: TGTGCCAGCAGCCCCGGGACACTTAACACCGGGGAGCTGTTTTTT.

Points on this clonotype: A much larger clone differs from this one at a single base, so this may be a read error. The rearrangement uses TRBV4-3 and TRBJ1-1; D gene uncertain. CDR1 LGHNA and CDR2 YSLEER come from the germline V gene. V was cut by 0 bases and J by 0 bases, with 14 bases left in between. The CDR3 has 17 amino acids. CDR3 protein: CASSQDLWFPMNTEAFF. The CDR3 DNA follows: TGCGCCAGCAGCCAAGATTTGTGGTTCCCGATGAACACTGAAGCTTTCTTT.

This clonotype was counted only a few times. The chain joins TRBV7-9 to TRBJ1-2; the D gene is possibly TRBD1 (6 bases). The ends were cut back, 5 bases at V and 3 bases at J, with 16 bases in the middle. Germline V gene sequence: CDR1 SEHNR, CDR2 FQNEAQ (reference sequence). The CDR3 contains 15 residues. Here the CDR3 DNA reads TGTGCCAGCAGCCCGGCAGGGACACCCTACTATGGCTACACCTTC. Protein sequence: CASSPAGTPYYGYTF.

The J gene is TRBJ2-5, the V gene TRBV27, with 7 bases matching TRBD1. Trimming cost V 3 bases and J 4 bases; bases outside gene matches: 5. In germline, CDR1 is MNHEY, CDR2 SMNVEV (reference sequence). CDR3 size: 14 residues. As DNA, the CDR3 is TGTGCCAGCAGTTTGAGGGGGCGCTTAGAGACCCAGTACTTC. It yields the protein CASSLRGRLETQYF.